Listed here are 9 T cell receptor beta chains from one sample, sequenced in a study of OX40 agonist ivuxolimab in advanced cancers. Method: immunoSEQ multiplex PCR; TCRdb's copy keeps in-frame clones and lacks some. The data contain tens of thousands of clones, 81% of them singletons. The sample in question was CD4+ or CD8+ T cells sorted from blood, obtained in a trial of the OX40 agonist ivuxolimab. The receptors here all came from an adult with an advanced solid tumor such as melanoma, head and neck, liver or kidney cancer.

The chain joins TRBV2 to TRBJ2-5; no firm D call. The DNA matches TRBJ2-7 better at its end, which makes the J call doubtful. The CDR3 length is 15 residues. Germline values: CDR1 SNHLY, CDR2 FYNNEI. The CDR3 loop is CASSDVETDSYEQYF. DNA for the CDR3: TGTGCCAGCAGTGACGTCGAGACGGACTCCTACGAGCAGTACTTC.

This chain connects TRBV29-1 to TRBJ1-1; no firm D call. Germline V CDR1 and CDR2: SQVTM, ANQGSEA. V was pared by 0 bases and J by 8 bases, with 13 bases between. The length of the CDR3 is 13 residues. CDR3 sequence (DNA): TGCAGCGTTGAAGATACGACGGATTTAGAAGCTTTCTTT. This encodes CSVEDTTDLEAFF.

The chain couples TRBV4-1 to TRBJ2-1; D is unclear. CDR1 and CDR2 (germline): MGHRA, YSYEKL. Deletions cut 0 bases from V and 4 bases from J, with 4 bases between. This CDR3 comprises 13 residues. DNA of the CDR3: TGCGCCAGCAGCCAAGATCTTTACAATGAGCAGTTCTTC. Amino acid sequence: CASSQDLYNEQFF.

CDR3 residues: CSAGGDKGTDTQYF. CDR3 sequence (DNA): TGCAGCGCCGGGGGCGACAAGGGCACAGATACGCAGTATTTT. The chain links TRBV29-1 to TRBJ2-3; D could derive from TRBD1 or TRBD2 (6 bases each). This CDR3 region has 14 residues. Germline V gene sequence: CDR1 SQVTM, CDR2 ANQGSEA. V lost 7 bases, J lost 1 base, and 15 bases lay in between.

The chain employs TRBV5-1 and TRBJ1-1; 9 nucleotides match TRBD1. Germline V gene lookup returns CDR1 SGHRS and CDR2 YFSETQ. Trimming took 4 bases from V and 2 from J; bases not matched to a gene: 3. CDR3 length: 14 residues. Written as DNA, the CDR3 is TGCGCCAGCAGCGAGGGACAGGGAAACACTGAAGCTTTCTTT. It encodes CASSEGQGNTEAFF. Based on the CDR3 plus reference TRBV5-1 and TRBJ1-1, the full variable domain is KAGVTQTPRYLIKTRGQQVTLSCSPISGHRSVSWYQQTPGQGLQFLFEYFSETQRNKGNFPGRFSGRQFSNSRSEMNVSTLELGDSALYLCASSEGQGNTEAFFGQGTRLTVV.

The CDR3, as DNA: TGTGCCAGCAGGTGGGGGACTTCTTTGACCGGGGAGCTGTTTTTT. Translating gives CASRWGTSLTGELFF. This chain links TRBV6-6 with TRBJ2-2; perhaps TRBD2 as D (6 bases). The CDR3 runs to 15 residues. Germline loops: CDR1 MNHNY, CDR2 SVGAGI (reference sequence). Trimming removed 6 bases at V and 5 bases at J, with 16 bases between.

This chain joins TRBV6-6 and TRBJ2-5, with TRBD1 as a possible D gene (5 bases). The CDR3 is 12 residues long. Trimming cost V 8 bases and J 6 bases, with 13 bases left between them. Germline values: CDR1 MNHNY, CDR2 SVGAGI (reference sequence). CDR3 nucleotide sequence: TGTGCCAGCTCTTCGACAGTTAAGACCCAGTACTTC. This translates into CASSSTVKTQYF.

The rearrangement links TRBV7-2 to TRBJ2-4; D unresolved. Germline CDR1 and CDR2: SGHTA and FQGNSA. V gave up 1 base and J gave up 0 bases, with 4 bases separating them. CDR3 length: 14 residues. In DNA, the CDR3 is TGTGCCAGCAGCTTAGTGACAGCCAAAAACATTCAGTACTTC. Translated, it gives CASSLVTAKNIQYF.

The chain employs TRBV6-6 and TRBJ1-1; 7 positions agree with TRBD1. V shed 8 bases and J 0 bases; nucleotides not matched to a gene: 3. The CDR3 has 13 residues. The germline CDR1 and CDR2 sequences are MNHNY and SVGAGI (reference sequence). Here the CDR3 reads CASQQGMNTEAFF. The CDR3 DNA follows: TGTGCCAGCCAACAGGGGATGAACACTGAAGCTTTCTTT.